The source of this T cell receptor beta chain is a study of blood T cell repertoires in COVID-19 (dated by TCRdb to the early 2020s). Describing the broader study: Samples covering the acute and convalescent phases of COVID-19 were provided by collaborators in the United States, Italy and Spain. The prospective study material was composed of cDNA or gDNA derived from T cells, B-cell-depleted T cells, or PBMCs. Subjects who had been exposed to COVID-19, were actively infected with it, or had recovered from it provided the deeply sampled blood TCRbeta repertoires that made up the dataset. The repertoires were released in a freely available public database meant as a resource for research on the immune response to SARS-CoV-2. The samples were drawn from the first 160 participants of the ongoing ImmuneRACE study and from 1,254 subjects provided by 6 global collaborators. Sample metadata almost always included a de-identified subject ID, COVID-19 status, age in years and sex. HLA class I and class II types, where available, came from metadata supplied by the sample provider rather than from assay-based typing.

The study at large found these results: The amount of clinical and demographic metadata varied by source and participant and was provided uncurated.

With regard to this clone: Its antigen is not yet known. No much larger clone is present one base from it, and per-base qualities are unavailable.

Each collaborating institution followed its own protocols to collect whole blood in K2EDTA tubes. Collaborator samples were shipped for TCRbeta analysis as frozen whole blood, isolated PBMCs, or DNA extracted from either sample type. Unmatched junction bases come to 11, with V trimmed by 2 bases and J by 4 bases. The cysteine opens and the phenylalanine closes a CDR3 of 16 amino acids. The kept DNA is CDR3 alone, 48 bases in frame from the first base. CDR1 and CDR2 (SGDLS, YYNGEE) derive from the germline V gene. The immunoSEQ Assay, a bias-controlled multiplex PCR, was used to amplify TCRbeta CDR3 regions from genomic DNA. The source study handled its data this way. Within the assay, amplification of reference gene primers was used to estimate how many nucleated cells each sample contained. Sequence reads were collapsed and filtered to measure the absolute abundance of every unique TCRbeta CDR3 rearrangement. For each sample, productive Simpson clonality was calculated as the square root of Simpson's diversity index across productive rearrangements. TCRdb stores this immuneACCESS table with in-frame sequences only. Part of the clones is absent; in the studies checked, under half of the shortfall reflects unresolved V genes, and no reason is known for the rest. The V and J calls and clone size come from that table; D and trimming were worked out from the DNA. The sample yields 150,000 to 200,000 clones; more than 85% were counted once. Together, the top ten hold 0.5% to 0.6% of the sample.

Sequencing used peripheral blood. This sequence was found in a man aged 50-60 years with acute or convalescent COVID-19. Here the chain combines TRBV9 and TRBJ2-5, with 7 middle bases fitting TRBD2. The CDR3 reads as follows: CASSVLGGRATETQYF. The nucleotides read TGTGCCAGCAGCGTCCTTGGGGGGAGGGCCACAGAGACCCAGTACTTC.